Below are 28 T cell receptor beta chains sequenced from a single sample in a study of T-cell reconstitution after alpha-beta-depleted transplantation in children. Unique molecular identifiers featured in how the TCRbeta library was prepared. TCRdb re-analysed the PCR reads in MiXCR, keeping a single row per CDR3 protein. The sample holds around 580,000 distinct CDR3 sequences, roughly a quarter seen once. Sequences were derived from PBMCs, sampled before TCRalphabeta/CD19-depleted stem cell transplant. These receptors were taken from a boy less than two years old with Wiskott-Aldrich syndrome, due to receive a stem cell transplant.

This clonotype was counted many times. The rearrangement joins TRBV7-2 to TRBJ2-5, with D unclear. CDR1 is SGHTA and CDR2 is FQGNSA in the germline V gene. V shed 3 bases and J shed 5 bases, with 7 bases lying between them. CDR3 size: 12 residues. DNA for the CDR3: TGTGCCAGCAGCTTCGCCATGGAGACCCAGTACTTC. The encoded protein is CASSFAMETQYF.

There are a few counts of this clonotype. The rearrangement links TRBV28 to TRBJ2-4; D is undetermined. Germline lookup yields CDR1 MDHEN and CDR2 SYDVKM. The CDR3 is 14 residues long. With 6 bases removed from V and 0 bases from J, the gap between germline ends came to 9 bases. The CDR3 sequence is CASSPDLAKNIQYF. CDR3 coding DNA: TGTGCCAGCAGCCCAGATTTAGCCAAAAACATTCAGTACTTC.

The chain links TRBV5-1 to TRBJ2-1; D is possibly TRBD2 (6 bases). The CDR3 covers 14 residues. Trimming removed 2 bases from V and 5 bases from J, with 11 bases in between. Germline CDR1 SGHRS, CDR2 YFSETQ. The CDR3 loop is CASSFGGGDNEQFF. CDR3 DNA: TGCGCCAGCAGCTTCGGGGGTGGGGACAATGAGCAGTTCTTC.

This clonotype occurred a few times. This CDR3 reads CASSLLGQFYNEQFF. The CDR3 region has the DNA TGCGCCAGCAGCTTGTTGGGACAGTTTTACAATGAGCAGTTCTTC. The chain recombines TRBV5-1 with TRBJ2-1; 7 bases agree with TRBD1. The CDR3 sequence is 15 residues long. Looked up from germline, CDR1 is SGHRS and CDR2 is YFSETQ. With 1 base clipped from V and 4 bases from J, the junction kept 5 bases outside the gene matches.

The rearrangement uses TRBV5-1 and TRBJ1-4, with D uncertain. CDR3 length: 15 residues. The germline CDR1 and CDR2 sequences are SGHRS and YFSETQ. The germline V and J ends were trimmed by 0 bases and 4 bases, with 10 bases remaining between them. This chain's CDR3 is CASSLGRLFNEKLFF. The CDR3 DNA reads as TGCGCCAGCAGCTTGGGACGGTTATTTAATGAAAAACTGTTTTTT.

This clonotype was counted a few times. The chain uses TRBV20-1 and TRBJ2-5; 10 bases align to TRBD2. Germline trimming cut 5 bases from V and 5 bases from J; bases unmatched to any gene: 5. Looked up from germline, CDR1 is DFQATT and CDR2 is SNEGSKA (reference sequence). The CDR3 is made up of 13 amino acids. The CDR3 is CSAGTSVWETQYF. The CDR3 bases are TGCAGTGCTGGGACTAGCGTATGGGAGACCCAGTACTTC.

The chain combines TRBV29-1 with TRBJ2-1, with 10 nucleotides matching TRBD2. The junction had 8 bases not matched to a gene; V was cut back by 7 bases and J by 8 bases. This CDR3 comprises 13 residues. Germline-derived CDR1 and CDR2 are SQVTM and ANQGSEA. DNA for the CDR3: TGCAGCGCATCAGCGGGAGGGCCGGATGAGCAGTTCTTC. Its protein product is CSASAGGPDEQFF.

The rearrangement uses TRBV12-3 or TRBV12-4 and TRBJ2-1; 8 nucleotides agree with TRBD2. CDR3 length equals 16 residues. The V gene end was trimmed by 5 bases and the J gene end by 13 bases; junction bases not matched to a gene: 19. This CDR3 reads CASSPARGGRKGNQFF. CDR3 coding DNA: TGTGCCAGCAGTCCCGCCCGGGGGGGACGAAAGGGAAACCAGTTCTTC.

This chain links TRBV5-1 with TRBJ1-2; TRBD1 matches at 7 bases. After removal of 5 bases from V and 8 bases from J, the junction contained 12 bases not matched to a gene. This CDR3 region has 14 residues. Germline V gives CDR1 SGHRS, CDR2 YFSETQ. The CDR3, as DNA: TGCGCCAGCAGGGAGGGGGCGGAAAGGAACGGCTACACCTTC. Amino acids: CASREGAERNGYTF.

This chain uses TRBV12-3 or TRBV12-4 with TRBJ1-2; D unresolved. The CDR3 spans 14 residues. The V and J ends lost 3 bases and 4 bases respectively, with 12 bases between them. CDR3: CASSFQTTFYGYTF. The CDR3 DNA is TGTGCCAGCAGTTTCCAGACAACCTTCTATGGCTACACCTTC.

CDR3 coding DNA: TGTGCCAGCAGTTTCGGGTTTAACTACGAGCAGTACTTC. This gives the protein CASSFGFNYEQYF. This rearrangement joins TRBV12-3 or TRBV12-4 to TRBJ2-7, with no clear D. The CDR3 is 13 amino acids. Between the trimmed V and J ends, which lost 3 bases and 3 bases, there was a span of 9 bases.

The genes are TRBV28 and TRBJ2-1; 7 bases align to TRBD2. Germline CDR1 is MDHEN and CDR2 is SYDVKM. The CDR3 runs to 15 residues. V shed 2 bases, J shed 5 bases, and the junction held 6 bases outside the gene matches. As DNA, the CDR3 is TGTGCCAGCAGTTTAAGGTCAGCGGGGAACAATGAGCAGTTCTTC. It encodes CASSLRSAGNNEQFF.

This clonotype showed up just a few times. The DNA for the CDR3 is TGCGCCAGCAGCTTAAACTCCCCGTCCTTCTCTGGGGCCAACGTCCTGACTTTC. It translates to CASSLNSPSFSGANVLTF. The rearrangement joins TRBV5-1 to TRBJ2-6; D is unclear. From germline, CDR1 is SGHRS and CDR2 YFSETQ. V was pared by 2 bases and J by 0 bases, with 15 bases between. The CDR3 extends over 18 amino acids.

The rearrangement uses TRBV7-9 and TRBJ2-1; 10 bases are a match to TRBD1. Germline assignment: CDR1 SEHNR and CDR2 FQNEAQ (reference sequence). V lost 7 bases and J lost 2; bases outside the gene matches: 5. CDR3 length equals 15 residues. DNA for the CDR3: TGTGCCAGCACCTCCGGGACAGGGGCCTACAATGAGCAGTTCTTC. The encoded protein is CASTSGTGAYNEQFF.

This clonotype was seen more than once but under ten times. The chain links TRBV10-3 to TRBJ2-5; no firm D call. Trimming cost V 5 bases and J 5 bases, with 9 bases left between them. Per the germline V gene, CDR1 is ENHRY and CDR2 is SYGVKD. The CDR3 runs 12 residues. In DNA form, the CDR3 reads TGTGCCATCAGTCACCAAAGTGAGACCCAGTACTTC. Its translation: CAISHQSETQYF.

The gene calls are TRBV5-1 and TRBJ2-4, with unresolved D. The CDR3 sequence is 13 residues long. V lost 3 bases and J lost 4, with 8 bases in between. Germline CDR1 and CDR2: SGHRS and YFSETQ. Here the CDR3 reads CASSSELKNIQYF. Written as DNA, the CDR3 is TGCGCCAGCAGCTCCGAGCTTAAAAACATTCAGTACTTC. The full variable domain, rest sourced from reference TRBV5-1 and TRBJ2-4, is KAGVTQTPRYLIKTRGQQVTLSCSPISGHRSVSWYQQTPGQGLQFLFEYFSETQRNKGNFPGRFSGRQFSNSRSEMNVSTLELGDSALYLCASSSELKNIQYFGAGTRLSVL.

This clonotype was observed a handful of times. This chain links TRBV7-9 with TRBJ1-2, with D tentatively TRBD1 (5 bases). CDR1 and CDR2 from the germline V gene are SEHNR and FQNEAQ (reference sequence). The CDR3 loop spans 15 amino acids. V was cut by 2 bases and J by 5 bases, with 15 bases left in between. The CDR3 region has the DNA TGTGCCAGCAGCTTACTGGCGACAGAAACTTATGGCTACACCTTC. It codes for CASSLLATETYGYTF.

The chain joins TRBV5-1 to TRBJ2-2; no clear D. This CDR3 region has 16 residues. Per the germline V gene, CDR1 is SGHRS and CDR2 is YFSETQ. Deletions cut 2 bases from V and 1 base from J, with 12 bases between. The CDR3 here is CASSFLGPQNTGELFF. Here the CDR3 DNA reads TGCGCCAGCAGCTTCCTGGGCCCTCAGAACACCGGGGAGCTGTTTTTT.

The J gene is TRBJ2-2, the V gene TRBV5-1; 11 bases agree with TRBD1. The junction had 12 bases not matched to a gene; V was cut back by 4 bases and J by 7 bases. In germline, CDR1 is SGHRS, CDR2 YFSETQ. CDR3 length: 17 amino acids. CDR3 DNA sequence: TGCGCCAGCAGCACCCGTTGGACAGGGGGCTGGATCGGGGAGCTGTTTTTT. Protein sequence: CASSTRWTGGWIGELFF.

The table lists this clonotype with a few counts. This chain connects TRBV5-1 to TRBJ2-1, with 7 bases lining up with TRBD2. Per germline, CDR1 SGHRS and CDR2 YFSETQ. The CDR3 length is 16 residues. The J segment lost 0 bases and the V segment lost 4 bases, leaving 7 bases of the junction unmatched. This CDR3 reads CASSPVSGVSYNEQFF. The CDR3 nucleotides read TGCGCCAGCAGCCCCGTAAGCGGGGTCTCCTACAATGAGCAGTTCTTC.

This clonotype was observed a few times. This chain connects TRBV28 to TRBJ1-5, with TRBD1 matching 7 bases. The CDR3 totals 15 residues. Germline-derived CDR1 and CDR2 are MDHEN and SYDVKM. Losses at the gene ends were 6 bases for V and 1 base for J; bases not matched to a gene: 6. DNA for the CDR3: TGTGCCAGCAGAGGAGGGGGCAACAGCAATCAGCCCCAGCATTTT. This gives the protein CASRGGGNSNQPQHF.

This chain links TRBV20-1 with TRBJ1-1; D remains ambiguous. V was cut by 7 bases and J by 4 bases, with 13 bases left in between. There are 12 residues in the CDR3. Germline CDR1 is DFQATT and CDR2 is SNEGSKA (reference sequence). The chain's CDR3 is CSVGWGTTEAFF. The CDR3 coding sequence is TGCAGTGTGGGTTGGGGAACCACTGAAGCTTTCTTT.

The chain employs TRBV29-1 and TRBJ2-1; the D is unclear. With 1 base removed from V and 1 base from J, the gap between germline ends came to 11 bases. The CDR3 has 15 residues. Germline CDR1 is SQVTM and CDR2 is ANQGSEA. The CDR3 reads CSVEGDRDSYNEQFF. CDR3 nucleotides: TGCAGCGTTGAAGGCGATAGGGATTCCTACAATGAGCAGTTCTTC.

V usage is TRBV14 and J usage is TRBJ2-1, with 14 bases identical to TRBD2. Germline CDR1 and CDR2: SGHDN and FVKESK. This CDR3 has 14 amino acids. After removal of 6 bases from V and 11 bases from J, the junction contained 6 bases not matched to a gene. CDR3 sequence (DNA): TGTGCCAGCAGGGTGGGACTAGCGGGAGTAAAGCAGTTCTTC. Encoded protein: CASRVGLAGVKQFF.

This chain joins TRBV20-1 and TRBJ2-7, with D tentatively TRBD2 (6 bases). Germline-derived CDR1 and CDR2 are DFQATT and SNEGSKA (reference sequence). The CDR3 loop spans 15 amino acids. The germline V and J ends were trimmed by 6 bases and 2 bases, with 20 bases remaining between them. CDR3 region: CSAPRGGDFTYEQYF. The CDR3 DNA is TGCAGTGCGCCCCGAGGTGGGGACTTTACCTACGAGCAGTACTTC.

This clonotype turned up a few times. This chain connects TRBV20-1 to TRBJ2-3, with a tentative D call TRBD2 (6 bases). Germline CDR1 reads DFQATT; CDR2 reads SNEGSKA (reference sequence). The CDR3 covers 15 residues. V was cut by 8 bases and J by 2 bases, with 20 bases left in between. CDR3 sequence (DNA): TGCAGTTCTCGGTGGCGGGATAAGTCCACAGATACGCAGTATTTT. Translated: CSSRWRDKSTDTQYF.

This clonotype has just a few counts. This chain connects TRBV6-2 or TRBV6-3 to TRBJ2-1; D may be TRBD2 (5 bases). The length of the CDR3 is 15 residues. CDR1 is MNHEY, CDR2 SVGEGT, per germline. Trimming pared 2 bases from V and 6 bases from J, leaving 14 bases between. The CDR3 spells CASSYATLLGNEQFF. Here the CDR3 DNA reads TGTGCCAGCAGTTACGCCACCTTACTAGGCAATGAGCAGTTCTTC.

This chain connects TRBV4-2 to TRBJ2-7; no clear D. With 4 bases removed from V and 2 bases from J, the gap between germline ends came to 12 bases. The CDR3 runs 14 residues. Germline V gene sequence: CDR1 LGHNA, CDR2 YNFKEQ. CDR3 sequence reads: CASSLAATPYEQYF. The CDR3 DNA reads as TGTGCCAGCAGCCTAGCAGCCACTCCCTACGAGCAGTACTTC.